These T cell receptor beta chains were read from a single sample in a study of T cells after posttransplantation cyclophosphamide. Here immunoSEQ multiplex PCR was the method, and the copy in TCRdb shows in-frame clones only, minus some. The table has just over 65,000 clones, around 93% seen once; the top ten hold about 3.2%. The sample was PBMCs. The receptors were sampled from a woman aged 30 to 39 in good health and a related stem cell transplant donor. The CDR3 runs from the conserved cysteine through the conserved F or W. A D gene is named only where the DNA matches it firmly. A clone size is listed for some rows: how often the clone was seen (once, few, many), or a class if it is expanded.

abundance	d_gene	j_gene	v_gene	CDR3aa	CDR3nt
.	TRBD1	TRBJ1-3	TRBV2	CASKIQGPGNTIYF	TGTGCCAGCAAGATACAGGGGCCAGGAAACACCATATATTTT
.	TRBD2	TRBJ2-7	TRBV27	CATTGIAGGNYEQYF	TGTGCCACCACTGGGATAGCGGGGGGAAATTACGAGCAGTACTTC
.	.	TRBJ2-1	TRBV6-5	CASSYFPGANEQFF	TGTGCCAGCAGTTACTTCCCAGGGGCCAATGAGCAGTTCTTC
.	TRBD1	TRBJ1-2	TRBV27	CASGPGGPNYGYTF	TGTGCCAGCGGGCCAGGGGGACCTAACTATGGCTACACCTTC
.	.	TRBJ1-2	TRBV5-8	CASSLGGTDGEGGYTF	TGTGCCAGCAGCTTGGGGGGGACCGACGGGGAAGGTGGCTACACCTTC
few	.	TRBJ2-3	TRBV4-2	CASSQDRRLTDTQYF	TGTGCCAGCAGCCAAGATCGGCGACTCACAGATACGCAGTATTTT
.	.	TRBJ2-3	TRBV15	CATSRGTRGPTDTQYF	TGTGCCACCAGCAGGGGTACCAGGGGACCGACAGATACGCAGTATTTT
once	.	TRBJ2-2	TRBV7-2	CASSSAINAGADSGLFF	TGTGCCAGCAGCTCGGCTATAAACGCGGGGGCCGACAGTGGGCTGTTTTTT
.	.	TRBJ1-5	TRBV27	CASSKIGGVLRDQPQHF	TGTGCCAGCAGCAAAATAGGAGGGGTTCTCAGGGATCAGCCCCAGCATTTT
.	.	TRBJ2-1	TRBV10-3	CASKQKTSYNEQFF	TGTGCCTCCAAACAGAAGACCTCCTACAATGAGCAGTTCTTC
.	.	TRBJ1-2	TRBV5-1	CASSLGAGYGYTF	TGCGCCAGCAGCTTGGGGGCGGGCTATGGCTACACCTTC
once	.	TRBJ2-2	TRBV27	CASTPGANTGELFF	TGTGCCAGCACCCCGGGGGCGAACACCGGGGAGCTGTTTTTT
.	.	TRBJ2-3	TRBV5-6	CASSLEEVYADTQYF	TGTGCCAGCAGCTTGGAGGAGGTCTACGCAGATACGCAGTATTTT
.	.	TRBJ1-1	TRBV2	CASTSRVDHTEAFF	TGTGCCAGTACCTCCAGGGTGGATCACACTGAAGCTTTCTTT
once	.	TRBJ2-5	TRBV6-5	CASSYSMARAETQYF	TGTGCCAGCAGTTACTCGATGGCCAGGGCCGAGACCCAGTACTTC
.	.	TRBJ1-1	TRBV7-2	CASSLANMNTEAFF	TGTGCCAGCAGCTTAGCCAATATGAACACTGAAGCTTTCTTT
.	TRBD1	TRBJ2-7	TRBV7-2	CASSLNRGVGEQYF	TGTGCCAGCAGCCTTAACAGGGGTGTGGGTGAGCAGTACTTC
.	.	TRBJ2-7	TRBV6-6	CASRTKTYEQYF	TGTGCCAGCAGGACAAAAACCTACGAGCAGTACTTC
.	.	TRBJ2-7	TRBV1	CTSRVRGGASFYEQYF	TGCACCAGCCGGGTCAGGGGGGGGGCTTCTTTCTACGAGCAGTACTTC
.	TRBD1	TRBJ2-5	TRBV27	CASSSFHRGRETQYF	TGTGCCAGCAGTTCATTCCACAGGGGAAGAGAGACCCAGTACTTC
.	.	TRBJ2-3	TRBV6-1	CASNTAGTDTQYF	TGTGCCAGCAATACAGCGGGCACAGATACGCAGTATTTT
.	TRBD1	TRBJ2-3	TRBV28	CASSLLTGAPDTQYF	TGTGCCAGCAGTCTCCTGACAGGGGCCCCAGATACGCAGTATTTT
.	.	TRBJ1-6	TRBV28	CASSLSGSYSPLHF	TGTGCCAGCAGTTTATCCGGGAGCTACTCACCCCTCCACTTT
few	TRBD1	TRBJ1-4	TRBV30	CAWSSGTGGNLGEKLFF	TGTGCCTGGAGTTCCGGGACAGGGGGCAATCTGGGTGAAAAACTGTTTTTT
.	TRBD2	TRBJ2-7	TRBV7-2	CASSPAGRGGAYEQYF	TGTGCCAGCAGCCCCGCGGGGCGGGGGGGCGCCTACGAGCAGTACTTC
.	.	TRBJ2-3	TRBV5-1	CASSWETGQATDTQYF	TGCGCCAGCAGCTGGGAGACGGGACAAGCCACAGATACGCAGTATTTT
.	TRBD1	TRBJ1-2	TRBV5-6	CASSKDRVYGYTF	TGTGCCAGCAGCAAAGACAGGGTCTATGGCTACACCTTC
.	TRBD1	TRBJ1-2	TRBV19	CASHNRGGYTF	TGTGCCTCACACAACAGGGGTGGCTACACCTTC
.	.	TRBJ2-5	TRBV5-6	CASSLGPTQYF	TGTGCCAGCAGCTTGGGGCCGACCCAGTACTTC
.	TRBD2	TRBJ2-1	TRBV19	CASILGLFFNEQFF	TGTGCCAGTATCCTGGGACTATTCTTCAATGAGCAGTTCTTC
.	.	TRBJ1-5	TRBV19	CASSSRQKDQPQHF	TGTGCCAGTAGTTCTCGACAGAAGGATCAGCCCCAGCATTTT
.	.	TRBJ1-2	TRBV4-3	CASSQVIAGGSGYGYTF	TGCGCCAGCAGCCAAGTCATTGCCGGGGGCAGTGGTTATGGCTACACCTTC
.	TRBD2	TRBJ2-7	TRBV4-2	CASSPAGGSSYEQYF	TGTGCCAGCAGCCCTGCGGGGGGGAGCTCCTACGAGCAGTACTTC
once	.	TRBJ1-1	TRBV7-6	CASSFSGAEAFF	TGTGCCAGCAGCTTTTCCGGGGCTGAAGCTTTCTTT
.	TRBD1	TRBJ1-1	TRBV4-3	CASSQGTQGGTEAFF	TGCGCCAGCAGCCAAGGTACACAGGGGGGAACTGAAGCTTTCTTT
.	TRBD1	TRBJ1-1	TRBV5-1	CASSLGTGDTEAFF	TGCGCCAGCAGCCTCGGGACAGGGGACACTGAAGCTTTCTTT
.	TRBD2	TRBJ2-5	TRBV7-9	CASSLAGGQETQYF	TGTGCCAGCAGCTTAGCGGGGGGGCAAGAGACCCAGTACTTC
.	.	TRBJ1-5	TRBV4-2	CASSQEEDQPQHF	TGTGCCAGCAGCCAAGAGGAGGATCAGCCCCAGCATTTT
.	TRBD1	TRBJ1-2	TRBV2	CASSASGQPIYGYTF	TGTGCCAGCAGTGCATCGGGACAGCCGATCTATGGCTACACCTTC
.	.	TRBJ1-6	TRBV27	CASKPPFHYNSPLHF	TGTGCCAGCAAGCCACCTTTCCACTATAATTCACCCCTCCACTTT
.	.	TRBJ1-1	TRBV21-1	CASSKGAGPPNTEAFF	TGTGCCAGCAGCAAAGGGGCGGGCCCACCGAACACTGAAGCTTTCTTT
.	.	TRBJ2-3	TRBV19	CASGSQGTDTQYF	TGTGCCAGTGGGTCACAGGGCACAGATACGCAGTATTTT
.	.	TRBJ2-6	TRBV7-3	CASSLIIGPGANVLTF	TGTGCCAGCAGCTTGATTATAGGTCCTGGGGCCAACGTCCTGACTTTC
.	TRBD1	TRBJ2-3	TRBV5-1	CASSMGQGITDTQYF	TGCGCCAGCAGCATGGGACAGGGGATCACAGATACGCAGTATTTT
.	.	TRBJ1-6	TRBV9	CASSVVNSPLHF	TGTGCCAGCAGCGTAGTCAATTCACCCCTCCACTTT
.	.	TRBJ1-1	TRBV7-8	CASSLGLGTEAFF	TGTGCCAGCAGCTTAGGTCTTGGGACTGAAGCTTTCTTT
.	.	TRBJ2-7	TRBV18	CASSPPGTAGSYEQYF	TGTGCCAGCTCACCCCCAGGGACGGCGGGCTCCTACGAGCAGTACTTC
.	TRBD1	TRBJ2-3	TRBV11-2	CASSSRQGPDTQYF	TGTGCCAGCAGCTCTAGACAGGGGCCAGATACGCAGTATTTT
.	.	TRBJ2-7	TRBV7-2	CASSLAGGPYEQYF	TGTGCCAGCAGCTTAGCGGGGGGACCTTACGAGCAGTACTTC
.	.	TRBJ1-5	TRBV10-3	CAISESTDTQPQHF	TGTGCCATCAGTGAGTCGACAGATACTCAGCCCCAGCATTTT
.	.	TRBJ2-5	TRBV5-1	CASSLWGMETQYF	TGCGCCAGCAGCTTATGGGGTATGGAGACCCAGTACTTC
.	.	TRBJ2-7	TRBV7-2	CASSLALGQNYEQYF	TGTGCCAGCAGCTTAGCGCTCGGGCAAAACTACGAGCAGTACTTC
.	.	TRBJ2-7	TRBV2	CASSEIRSSYEQYF	TGTGCCAGCAGTGAAATCCGGTCTTCCTACGAGCAGTACTTC
.	TRBD1	TRBJ1-6	TRBV4-1	CASSQRREGASYNSPLHF	TGCGCCAGCAGCCAACGCAGGGAGGGGGCATCCTATAATTCACCCCTCCACTTT
.	.	TRBJ2-3	TRBV21-1	CAQPRQGPPTDTQYF	TGTGCTCAGCCTCGACAGGGGCCCCCCACAGATACGCAGTATTTT
.	.	TRBJ2-7	TRBV5-1	CASSSARGREQYF	TGCGCCAGTTCCTCGGCGAGGGGTCGGGAGCAGTACTTC
.	.	TRBJ2-7	TRBV19	CASSIDRQPSYEQYF	TGTGCCAGTAGTATTGATAGACAGCCCTCCTACGAGCAGTACTTC
.	.	TRBJ1-4	TRBV28	CASSQGPGGEKLFF	TGTGCCAGCAGCCAGGGCCCGGGGGGTGAAAAACTGTTTTTT
.	.	TRBJ2-7	TRBV10-3	CATVPDLVYEQYF	TGTGCCACCGTCCCTGACTTGGTCTACGAGCAGTACTTC